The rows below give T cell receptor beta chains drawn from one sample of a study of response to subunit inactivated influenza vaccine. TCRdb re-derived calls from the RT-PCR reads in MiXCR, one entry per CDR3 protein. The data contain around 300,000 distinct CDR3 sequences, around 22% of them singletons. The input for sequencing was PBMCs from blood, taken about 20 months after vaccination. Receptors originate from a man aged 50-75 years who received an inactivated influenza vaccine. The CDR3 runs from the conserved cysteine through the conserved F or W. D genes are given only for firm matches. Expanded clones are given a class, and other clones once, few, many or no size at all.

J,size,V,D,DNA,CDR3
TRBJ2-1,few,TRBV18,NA,TGTGCCAGCTCACCCCCAACTAGAACCAATGAGCAGTTCTTC,CASSPPTRTNEQFF
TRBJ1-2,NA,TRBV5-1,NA,TGCGCCAGCAGCTCGTCCCGACAGGCCTATGGCTACACCTTC,CASSSSRQAYGYTF
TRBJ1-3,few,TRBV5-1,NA,TGCGCCAGCAGCTATACGGTCGGAGGGGCTGGAAACACCATATATTTT,CASSYTVGGAGNTIYF
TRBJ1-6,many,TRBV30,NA,TGTGCCCATATGCGGGGGGGTTATAATTCACCCCTCCACTTT,CAHMRGGYNSPLHF
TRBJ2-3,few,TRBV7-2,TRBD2,TGTGCCAGCAGCTTAGTTAGCGGGAAGAGCACAGATACGCAGTATTTT,CASSLVSGKSTDTQYF
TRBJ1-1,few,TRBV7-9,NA,TGTGCCAGCAGCGCGGACAGTTTGAACACTGAAGCTTTCTTT,CASSADSLNTEAFF
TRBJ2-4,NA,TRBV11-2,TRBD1,TGTGCCAGCAGTTACGGGACAGGGGGTCACAAAAACATTCAGTACTTC,CASSYGTGGHKNIQYF
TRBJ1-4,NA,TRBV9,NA,TGTGCCAGCAGCGTAGGACAGGAGGGTGAAAAACTGTTTTTT,CASSVGQEGEKLFF
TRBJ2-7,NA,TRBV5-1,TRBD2,TGCGCCAGCAGCCCGGACGTACTAGCGGGAGTAGACGAGCAGTACTTC,CASSPDVLAGVDEQYF
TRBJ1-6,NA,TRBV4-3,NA,TGCGCCAGCAGCCAAGAAAGTGGTCCCTATAATTCACCCCTCCACTTT,CASSQESGPYNSPLHF
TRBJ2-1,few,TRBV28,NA,TGTGCCAGCACCGAAAACAATGAGCAGTTCTTC,CASTENNEQFF
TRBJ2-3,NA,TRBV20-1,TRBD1,TGCAGTGCTAGAAGGGGACAGGGGAGTAATACGCAGTATTTT,CSARRGQGSNTQYF
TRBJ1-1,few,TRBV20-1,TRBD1,TGCAGTGCTAGAGTTGGGACAGGGGCCGGCCACACTGAAGCTTTCTTT,CSARVGTGAGHTEAFF
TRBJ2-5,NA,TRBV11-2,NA,TGTGCCAGCAGCTTAAATAGGGGACGGGAGACCCAGTACTTC,CASSLNRGRETQYF
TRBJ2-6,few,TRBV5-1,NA,TGCGCCAGCAGCTTGACCTACAGCTCTGGGGCCAACGTCCTGACTTTC,CASSLTYSSGANVLTF
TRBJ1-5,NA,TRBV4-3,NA,TGCGCCAGCAGCCAAGAACGTCAGGGCGGTCAGCCCCAGCATTTT,CASSQERQGGQPQHF
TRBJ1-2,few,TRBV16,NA,TGTGCCAGCAGCCAATCATACGCGGTAAACTATGGCTACACCTTC,CASSQSYAVNYGYTF
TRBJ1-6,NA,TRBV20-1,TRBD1,TGCAGTGCTAGAGACCTCCTTTTTAACAGGGGAGGGAGTTCACCCCTCCACTTT,CSARDLLFNRGGSSPLHF
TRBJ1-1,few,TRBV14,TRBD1,TGTGCCAGCAGCTCAAGGCAGGGGGCGAGGATGAACACTGAAGCTTTCTTT,CASSSRQGARMNTEAFF
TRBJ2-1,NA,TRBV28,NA,TGTGCCAGCAGCCCAGTTCAGCTCAATGAGCAGTTCTTC,CASSPVQLNEQFF
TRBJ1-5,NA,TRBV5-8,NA,TGTGCCAGCAGCTTGGGAGTATATAGCAATCAGCCCCAGCATTTT,CASSLGVYSNQPQHF
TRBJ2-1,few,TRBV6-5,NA,TGTGCCAGCGGACGTCGGGAGCAGTTCTTC,CASGRREQFF
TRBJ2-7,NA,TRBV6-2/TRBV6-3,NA,TGTGCCAGCAGTTACCCAACTAGCGAGCAGTACTTC,CASSYPTSEQYF
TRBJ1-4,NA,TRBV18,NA,TGTGCCAGCTCACCAGAGGACGCCCAGGGTGAAAAACTGTTTTTT,CASSPEDAQGEKLFF
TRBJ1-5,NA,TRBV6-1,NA,TGTGCCAGCAGTGTGGGCAGAGGAGCTCAGCCCCAGCATTTT,CASSVGRGAQPQHF
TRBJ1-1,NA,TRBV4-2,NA,TGTGCCAGCAGCCAAGCCGGGGCAGGGGTGAACACTGAAGCTTTCTTT,CASSQAGAGVNTEAFF
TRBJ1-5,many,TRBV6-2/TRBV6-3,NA,TGTGCCAGCGGGAGGATTCCCATGGCCCAGCATTTT,CASGRIPMAQHF